The 23 T cell receptor beta chains below all came from one sample that was sequenced in a study of Ad26.COV2.S vaccination and SARS-CoV-2 variants. Documented treatment: around 19 received Ad26.COV2.S at low or high dose, single or two shots; a few received placebo; per-sample allocation not given. Following the first vaccine or placebo injection, samples were taken on day 63. Sequenced by immunoSEQ multiplex PCR; TCRdb stores in-frame clones only, minus some. The table includes hundreds of thousands of clones, roughly 90% detected once. The sample in question was peripheral blood, obtained in a trial of Ad26.COV2.S vaccine versus placebo. The receptors shown here come from a person between 18 and 65 years old who received the Ad26.COV2.S COVID-19 vaccine or a placebo.

The rearrangement joins TRBV7-9 to TRBJ1-6; 8 bases fit TRBD1. V was pared by 3 bases and J by 11 bases, with 6 bases of the junction left unmatched. CDR1 and CDR2 (germline): SEHNR, FQNEAQ (reference sequence). This CDR3 spans 14 amino acids. In DNA, the CDR3 is TGTGCCAGCAGCTTGGACAGGGATAGGGCACCCCTCCACTTT. Translation: CASSLDRDRAPLHF.

This clone was observed a few times. The chain carries TRBV7-9 and TRBJ2-7; maybe TRBD1 (6 bases). CDR1 and CDR2 (germline): SEHNR, FQNEAQ (reference sequence). This CDR3 has 16 residues. Trimming left V 5 bases short and J 0 bases short, with 17 bases between. DNA for the CDR3: TGTGCCAGCAGCCCGAAAGGACAGTTCCGCTCCTACGAGCAGTACTTC. Translated, it gives CASSPKGQFRSYEQYF.

V gene TRBV12-3 or TRBV12-4 combines with J gene TRBJ2-2; D unclear. The V end lost 5 bases, the J end lost 1 base, and 5 bases lay between the germline ends. The CDR3 totals 13 residues. The CDR3 spells CASSLQNTGELFF. CDR3 DNA sequence: TGTGCCAGCAGTCTACAGAACACCGGGGAGCTGTTTTTT.

In this sample, this clone turned up once. CDR3 DNA: TGTGCCAGCTCACCCGACGACGGTCAGCCCCAGCATTTT. This translates into CASSPDDGQPQHF. This chain connects TRBV18 to TRBJ1-5; D remains ambiguous. V gave up 3 bases and J gave up 6 bases, with 9 bases separating them. Germline CDR1 reads KGHSH; CDR2 reads LQKENI. The CDR3 is 13 residues long.

This sequence joins TRBV6-2 or TRBV6-3 and TRBJ2-1; D tentatively fits TRBD1 or TRBD2 (5 bases each). The V gene lost 6 bases and the J gene lost 4 bases, with 19 bases spanning the gap. The CDR3 is made up of 16 amino acids. CDR1 is MNHEY, CDR2 SVGEGT, per germline. The DNA of the CDR3 is TGTGCCAGCAGCAATGACGTCGCCGGGGCGTACAATGAGCAGTTCTTC. It specifies CASSNDVAGAYNEQFF.

This clone was seen only a few times. This rearrangement joins TRBV6-5 to TRBJ1-5, with TRBD1 matching over 8 bases. CDR3 length equals 12 residues. Trimming removed 10 bases from V and 9 bases from J; junction bases left unmatched: 8. Germline loops: CDR1 MNHEY, CDR2 SVGAGI. The CDR3 DNA is TGTGCCACCTCGGACAGGGATGGGCCCCAGCATTTT. The encoded protein is CATSDRDGPQHF.

This chain links TRBV15 with TRBJ1-1, with D possibly matching TRBD1 (5 bases). The CDR3 has 14 amino acids. V shed 6 bases and J shed 0 bases, with 11 bases lying between them. CDR1 is LNHNV and CDR2 is YYDKDF in the germline V gene (reference sequence). CDR3 DNA sequence: TGTGCCACCAGGTCAAGGGACCTGAACACTGAAGCTTTCTTT. Amino acids: CATRSRDLNTEAFF.

The V and J genes are TRBV7-6 and TRBJ2-3, with D unresolved. The ends were cut back, 5 bases at V and 3 bases at J, with 6 bases in the middle. Looked up from germline, CDR1 is SGHVS and CDR2 is FNYEAQ. The CDR3 spans 12 residues. CDR3 amino acids: CASSARTDTQYF. The CDR3 DNA reads TGTGCCAGCAGCGCCAGGACAGATACGCAGTATTTT.

The chain has TRBV2 and TRBJ1-1, with 7 bases identical to TRBD1. Per the germline V gene, CDR1 is SNHLY and CDR2 is FYNNEI. This CDR3 region has 15 residues. V trimming: 5 bases; J trimming: 4 bases; junction bases outside the gene matches: 10. CDR3 sequence: CASSSRQGRVTEAFF. The CDR3 region has the DNA TGTGCCAGCAGTTCTAGACAGGGAAGGGTCACTGAAGCTTTCTTT.

The rearrangement links TRBV18 to TRBJ2-7, with D perhaps being TRBD1 or TRBD2 (6 bases each). CDR1 is KGHSH and CDR2 is LQKENI in the germline V gene. The CDR3 has 14 residues. V lost 6 bases and J 4 bases, leaving 16 bases between the germline ends. CDR3 residues: CASSSRGGGYEQYF. The CDR3 region has the DNA TGTGCCAGCTCCTCCCGCGGAGGGGGTTACGAGCAGTACTTC.

This sequence joins TRBV5-3 and TRBJ2-1; D might be TRBD1 (6 bases). TRBV5-3 is treated as an ORF (open reading frame) with a function not yet certain. The V end was cut by 3 bases, the J end by 4 bases, with 17 bases between. The CDR3 runs to 16 residues. The CDR3 coding sequence is TGTGCCAGAAGCTGCACAATGACAGGACTTTACAATGAGCAGTTCTTC. It is translated as CARSCTMTGLYNEQFF.

This chain uses TRBV2 with TRBJ1-2, with 8 bases identical to TRBD1. The CDR3 loop spans 12 amino acids. CDR1 SNHLY and CDR2 FYNNEI come from the germline V gene. Trimming removed 9 bases from V and 4 bases from J; junction bases left unmatched: 4. For the CDR3, the DNA is TGTGCCAGAGGACAGGGCACCTATGGCTACACCTTC. Translating it yields CARGQGTYGYTF.

In DNA, the CDR3 is TGCGCCAGCAGTGAAAGAGAGAGGGTTGAAGCTTTCTTT. This encodes CASSERERVEAFF. The genes are TRBV10-2 and TRBJ1-1; D not resolved. The germline CDR1 and CDR2 sequences are WSHSY and SAAADI. V was cut by 3 bases and J by 7 bases, with 12 bases left in between. The CDR3 is 13 amino acids.

This clone came up a few times. The V gene is TRBV4-2, the J gene TRBJ2-7; possibly TRBD1 for D (6 bases). The CDR3 covers 15 residues. V lost 0 bases and J lost 7, with 16 bases in between. CDR1 LGHNA and CDR2 YNFKEQ come from the germline V gene. Written as DNA, the CDR3 is TGTGCCAGCAGCCAAGATGGGCAGGGGCGCTGGGAGCAGTACTTC. It specifies CASSQDGQGRWEQYF.

This rearrangement joins TRBV18 to TRBJ1-4; weak D call: TRBD1 (5 bases). Trimming shortened V by 1 base and J by 6 bases, and 12 bases separated the two germline ends. CDR3 length: 15 amino acids. Germline CDR1 KGHSH, CDR2 LQKENI. This CDR3 reads CASSPRAGKDEKLFF. In DNA, the CDR3 is TGTGCCAGCTCACCACGGGCAGGGAAGGATGAAAAACTGTTTTTT.

The chain recombines TRBV2 with TRBJ1-1; D not resolved. Trimming pared 6 bases from V and 2 bases from J, leaving 7 bases between. The CDR3 covers 12 residues. The germline CDR1 and CDR2 sequences are SNHLY and FYNNEI. The chain's CDR3 is CASRDGNTEAFF. CDR3 in DNA: TGTGCCAGCAGAGACGGCAACACTGAAGCTTTCTTT.

The V and J genes are TRBV19 and TRBJ2-7, with TRBD1 matching over 7 bases. The trim removed 1 base at V and 3 bases at J, leaving 9 bases unmatched. Germline lookup yields CDR1 LNHDA and CDR2 SQIVND (reference sequence). The CDR3 runs 16 residues. This chain's CDR3 is CASSIGRFRGNYEQYF. For the CDR3, the DNA is TGTGCCAGTAGTATAGGAAGGTTCAGGGGGAACTACGAGCAGTACTTC.

The chain employs TRBV5-1 and TRBJ2-5; D ambiguous. The germline CDR1 and CDR2 sequences are SGHRS and YFSETQ. The CDR3 is 14 amino acids. Trimming cost V 6 bases and J 1 base, with 13 bases left between them. The CDR3 DNA reads as TGCGCCAGCAACCCCGGGCGTCCCCAAGAGACCCAGTACTTC. This encodes CASNPGRPQETQYF.

This clone has just a few counts. The chain employs TRBV2 and TRBJ2-2; TRBD1 matches at 11 bases. This CDR3 comprises 17 residues. Germline V gene sequence: CDR1 SNHLY, CDR2 FYNNEI. Trimming cost V 4 bases and J 3 bases; bases outside gene matches: 7. The CDR3 loop is CASSGDRGGMDTGELFF. The CDR3 nucleotides are TGTGCCAGCAGTGGGGACAGGGGGGGTATGGACACCGGGGAGCTGTTTTTT.

The J gene is TRBJ2-2, the V gene TRBV13, with 8 positions matching TRBD2. CDR3 length: 16 residues. CDR1 is PRHDT and CDR2 is FYEKMQ in the germline V gene (reference sequence). Trimming at V came to 5 bases and at J to 7 bases, leaving 12 bases not matched to a gene. As DNA, the CDR3 is TGTGCCAGCAGCCTAACGGGGGGGCGTAGGATCGGGGAGCTGTTTTTT. Protein sequence: CASSLTGGRRIGELFF. Based on the CDR3 plus reference TRBV13 and TRBJ2-2, the full variable domain is AAGVIQSPRHLIKEKRETATLKCYPIPRHDTVYWYQQGPGQDPQFLISFYEKMQSDKGSIPDRFSAQQFSDYHSELNMSSLELGDSALYFCASSLTGGRRIGELFFGEGSRLTVL.

The chain is built from TRBV7-2 and TRBJ2-5; 8 bases are shared with TRBD2. Germline-derived CDR1 and CDR2 are SGHTA and FQGNSA. This CDR3 region has 14 residues. V lost 4 bases, J lost 2 bases, and 3 bases stayed unmatched. CDR3 DNA sequence: TGTGCCAGCAGCTCCGGGACTAGGCAAGAGACCCAGTACTTC. Its translation is CASSSGTRQETQYF.

V gene TRBV19 combines with J gene TRBJ1-5; D is unresolved. Germline CDR1 reads LNHDA; CDR2 reads SQIVND (reference sequence). The CDR3 contains 16 residues. The V end lost 5 bases, the J end lost 3 bases, and 17 bases lay between the germline ends. The CDR3 DNA reads TGTGCCAGTAGTCTCGATGGCGCCAGCCACAATCAGCCCCAGCATTTT. Translated: CASSLDGASHNQPQHF.

This chain joins TRBV2 and TRBJ2-2, with D maybe TRBD2 (6 bases). CDR1 is SNHLY and CDR2 is FYNNEI in the germline V gene. Trimming stripped 9 bases from V and 4 bases from J, with 12 bases between. The CDR3 is 13 amino acids. CDR3 sequence: CASWDFGTGELFF. Written as DNA, the CDR3 is TGTGCCAGTTGGGACTTCGGCACCGGGGAGCTGTTTTTT.